These 4 T cell receptor beta chains originate from one sample sequenced in a study of cytomegalovirus exposure and HLA in healthy donors. The table came from immunoSEQ multiplex PCR; TCRdb's copy has only in-frame clones and leaves some out. Of 260,000 or so clones listed, about 90% are singletons. The sample taken for sequencing was PBMCs. Receptors originate from a woman aged 25 to 39 in good health and CMV-seronegative.

The chain has TRBV28 and TRBJ1-2; D possibly corresponds to TRBD1 (5 bases). The CDR3 consists of 12 residues. The ends were cut back, 11 bases at V and 5 bases at J, with 15 bases in the middle. Germline assignment: CDR1 MDHEN and CDR2 SYDVKM. This CDR3 reads CASRGRTYGYTF. The DNA for the CDR3 is TGTGCCTCACGGGGCAGGACATATGGCTACACCTTC.

This sequence joins TRBV9 and TRBJ2-1; D is unresolved. V was trimmed by 4 bases and J by 8 bases, leaving 13 bases between them. Germline V gene lookup returns CDR1 SGDLS and CDR2 YYNGEE. The CDR3 contains 13 residues. The CDR3 nucleotides read TGTGCCAGCAGCCCTCGGGTATTCGATGAGCAGTTCTTC. This encodes CASSPRVFDEQFF.

The chain couples TRBV2 to TRBJ2-5; D not resolved. V gave up 1 base and J gave up 2 bases, with 8 bases separating them. Germline assignment: CDR1 SNHLY and CDR2 FYNNEI. The CDR3 consists of 14 residues. CDR3: CASSEDVIQETQYF. CDR3 bases: TGTGCCAGCAGTGAAGATGTGATTCAAGAGACCCAGTACTTC.

This chain joins TRBV29-1 and TRBJ2-5; 9 bases are a match to TRBD2. With 6 bases clipped from V and 1 base from J, the junction kept 9 bases outside the gene matches. The CDR3 covers 15 residues. Germline V gene sequence: CDR1 SQVTM, CDR2 ANQGSEA. CDR3 bases: TGCAGCGTGGGCAATAGCGGGGGTATCCAAGAGACCCAGTACTTC. Translation: CSVGNSGGIQETQYF.